This T cell receptor (beta chain) is drawn from a study of T-cell reconstitution after alpha-beta-depleted transplantation in children. This clonotype was detected ten times or more. The antigen is unknown. Unique molecular identifiers were incorporated when the TCRbeta library was constructed. TCRdb reanalysed the PCR reads using MiXCR and keeps one entry per CDR3 protein. The table has 210,000 or so distinct CDR3 sequences, roughly a tenth seen once. Overall study results and limits: Newly made T cells mostly supplied T-cell counts and diversity one year after transplant. Several patients had high TCRbeta diversity at day 60; it came from surviving recipient T cells and thymic progenitors. Several hundred graft clones that had expanded were reportedly the source of alpha-beta T cells about two months after transplant.

Trimming removed 3 bases from V and 4 bases from J, with 12 bases in between. The CDR3 is 14 residues long. Sequences were derived from PBMCs, sampled before TCRalphabeta/CD19-depleted stem cell transplant. This sequence was found in a child younger than two with acute myeloid leukemia, due to receive a stem cell transplant. The chain is built from TRBV12-3 or TRBV12-4 and TRBJ2-5, with D perhaps assigned TRBD1 or TRBD2 (5 bases each). The CDR3 DNA reads TGTGCCAGCAGTTTTGGGACGGGCCTAGAGACCCAGTACTTC. Residues: CASSFGTGLETQYF.